This T cell receptor (beta chain) was captured by sequencing in a study of T cells expressing NK-cell markers. The CDR3 is 15 amino acids. Reanalyzing the 5' RACE reads, TCRdb keeps one entry per CDR3 protein, without DNA. The record lists 550,000 to 600,000 distinct CDR3 sequences, of which the ten most abundant hold around 3.3%. The sequenced sample was blood T cells: a sorted CD56 or NKG2C T cell subset, CD4+ or CD8+ T cells, or bulk PBMC T cells (not recorded which). This chain links TRBV12-3 or TRBV12-4 with TRBJ1-5; as DNA is missing, the TRBD1 call by TCRdb cannot be tested. The TCR was taken from a man aged 18 to 29 in good health. The CDR3 sequence: CASSLDGQANQPQHF.